The next 19 T cell receptor beta chains were all read from a single sample in a study of blood T cell repertoires in COVID-19. Data came from immunoSEQ multiplex PCR; TCRdb stores just in-frame clones and leaves some out. The sample contains 150,000 or so clones, about 87% of which appear only once. The specimen was peripheral blood. These receptors were collected from a man older than 75 with acute or convalescent COVID-19.

This clone was counted a single time. This chain joins TRBV6-4 and TRBJ1-5; 8 nucleotides agree with TRBD1. Germline V lookup: CDR1 MRHNA, CDR2 SNTAGT. The CDR3 covers 13 residues. J lost 5 bases, V lost 4 bases, and 1 base had no gene match. The CDR3 DNA sequence: TGTGCCAGCAGTGTGACAGGGGATCAGCCCCAGCATTTT. Protein sequence: CASSVTGDQPQHF.

The chain recombines TRBV6-5 with TRBJ1-2, with TRBD1 as a possible D gene (5 bases). The germline V gene encodes CDR1 MNHEY and CDR2 SVGAGI. This CDR3 is 14 amino acids long. The germline V and J ends were trimmed by 8 bases and 3 bases, with 16 bases remaining between them. DNA of the CDR3: TGTGCCAGCGGGGGAAGGGCTAGCGACTATGGCTACACCTTC. Its translation is CASGGRASDYGYTF.

The J gene is TRBJ2-3, the V gene TRBV7-2; TRBD1 matches 8 bases. After removal of 2 bases from V and 2 bases from J, the junction contained 3 bases not matched to a gene. The CDR3 sequence is 15 residues long. Germline CDR1 reads SGHTA; CDR2 reads FQGNSA. The CDR3 loop reads CASSLQGAITDTQYF. The CDR3 bases are TGTGCCAGCAGCTTACAGGGGGCCATCACAGATACGCAGTATTTT.

The chain employs TRBV27 and TRBJ1-6; possibly TRBD1 for D (6 bases). V was trimmed by 6 bases and J by 7 bases, leaving 16 bases between them. The germline V gene encodes CDR1 MNHEY and CDR2 SMNVEV (reference sequence). This CDR3 contains 15 residues. The CDR3 region has the DNA TGTGCCAGCAGCCCGTTAGGGACAACGAATTCACCCCTCCACTTT. This codes for CASSPLGTTNSPLHF.

The chain carries TRBV3-1 (or the pseudogene TRBV3-2) and TRBJ2-3, with a tentative D call TRBD1 (5 bases). Germline V lookup: CDR1 LGHDT, CDR2 YNNKEL (reference sequence). V lost 5 bases, J lost 4 bases, and 10 bases lay in between. The CDR3 consists of 13 residues. CDR3 in DNA: TGTGCCAGCAGCAACCAGGGCCCAGATACGCAGTATTTT. Translating it yields CASSNQGPDTQYF.

This rearrangement joins TRBV28 to TRBJ2-3; 10 nucleotides match TRBD1. The CDR3 sequence is 14 residues long. Germline CDR1 is MDHEN and CDR2 is SYDVKM. Trimming at V came to 4 bases and at J to 8 bases, leaving 6 bases not matched to a gene. CDR3 DNA: TGTGCCAGCAGTTCTGGACAGGGGGTTTTTACGCAGTATTTT. Translation gives CASSSGQGVFTQYF.

This sequence joins TRBV10-3 and TRBJ1-2; the match to TRBD1 covers 8 bases. The J segment lost 4 bases and the V segment lost 0 bases, leaving 10 bases of the junction unmatched. There are 17 residues in the CDR3. CDR1 ENHRY and CDR2 SYGVKD come from the germline V gene. CDR3 in amino acids: CAISESDPQGVSYGYTF. DNA of the CDR3: TGTGCCATCAGTGAGTCCGACCCACAGGGGGTTAGCTATGGCTACACCTTC.

Of note for this clone: The junction departs from the called germline gene at one end, perhaps through a read error. The V call is TRBV6-5, the J call TRBJ1-1, with D possibly being TRBD1 (5 bases). The CDR3 has 13 amino acids. Per the germline V gene, CDR1 is MNHEY and CDR2 is SVGAGI. In nucleotides, the CDR3 is TGTGCCGGCAGGGAGAGTGTGAACACTGAAGCTTTCTTT. Translated: CAGRESVNTEAFF.

The rearrangement joins TRBV5-5 to TRBJ2-7, with 7 nucleotides matching TRBD2. Unmatched junction bases numbered 2, after V lost 3 bases and J lost 2 bases. Germline-derived CDR1 and CDR2 are SGHKS and YYEKEE (reference sequence). This CDR3 comprises 13 residues. The DNA for the CDR3 is TGTGCCAGCAGCTCTGGACTAGCCTACGAGCAGTACTTC. Translating it yields CASSSGLAYEQYF.

The chain links TRBV5-4 to TRBJ2-2; D is possibly TRBD1 (6 bases). Trimming shortened V by 4 bases and J by 2 bases, and 12 bases separated the two germline ends. There are 15 residues in the CDR3. Per germline, CDR1 SGHNT and CDR2 YYREEE (reference sequence). Here the CDR3 reads CASSTLQGNTGELFF. In DNA, the CDR3 is TGTGCCAGCAGCACCCTACAGGGAAACACCGGGGAGCTGTTTTTT. The whole variable domain, filled in from reference TRBV5-4 and TRBJ2-2, reads ETGVTQSPTHLIKTRGQQVTLRCSSQSGHNTVSWYQQALGQGPQFIFQYYREEENGRGNFPPRFSGLQFPNYSSELNVNALELDDSALYLCASSTLQGNTGELFFGEGSRLTVL.

The chain employs TRBV5-1 and TRBJ2-2; the D is unclear. The CDR3 is 14 amino acids. Germline lookup yields CDR1 SGHRS and CDR2 YFSETQ. Trimming took 0 bases from V and 4 from J, leaving 7 bases between them. The CDR3 sequence: CASSLARGTGELFF. The CDR3 DNA reads TGCGCCAGCAGCTTGGCCAGAGGCACCGGGGAGCTGTTTTTT.

V is TRBV4-2 and J is TRBJ2-3; a possible D gene is TRBD2 (6 bases). Germline CDR1 is LGHNA and CDR2 is YNFKEQ. This CDR3 comprises 15 residues. Deletions cut 0 bases from V and 5 bases from J, with 12 bases between. CDR3 DNA sequence: TGTGCCAGCAGCCAAGAGACTAGTGGGGGAGATACGCAGTATTTT. Protein product: CASSQETSGGDTQYF.

This chain uses TRBV19 with TRBJ1-5; D is unclear. The CDR3 has 15 residues. Trimming removed 3 bases at V and 0 bases at J, with 9 bases between. The germline CDR1 and CDR2 sequences are LNHDA and SQIVND (reference sequence). The CDR3 sequence: CASSIRVDSNQPQHF. CDR3 coding DNA: TGTGCCAGTAGTATCCGGGTAGATAGCAATCAGCCCCAGCATTTT. The variable domain in full, with the rest retrieved from reference TRBV19 and TRBJ1-5, is DGGITQSPKYLFRKEGQNVTLSCEQNLNHDAMYWYRQDPGQGLRLIYYSQIVNDFQKGDIAEGYSVSREKKESFPLTVTSAQKNPTAFYLCASSIRVDSNQPQHFGDGTRLSIL.

The CDR3 is CASSPNPGQGVGGTEAFF. The CDR3 coding sequence is TGTGCCAGCAGCCCAAATCCGGGACAGGGGGTCGGGGGCACTGAAGCTTTCTTT. The rearrangement links TRBV7-9 to TRBJ1-1; 11 bases are shared with TRBD1. This CDR3 is built from 18 residues. From germline, CDR1 is SEHNR and CDR2 FQNEAQ (reference sequence). The junction had 15 bases not matched to a gene; V was cut back by 5 bases and J by 4 bases.

The genes are TRBV30 and TRBJ1-6; 8 bases agree with TRBD1. V lost 5 bases to trimming and J lost 10 bases; unmatched junction nucleotides: 10. The CDR3 has 14 residues. CDR1 and CDR2 (germline): GTSNPN, SVGIG (reference sequence). The CDR3 coding sequence is TGTGCCTGGGGCCTTCAGGGGGCTGCGTCACCCCTCCACTTT. This translates into CAWGLQGAASPLHF.

This rearrangement joins TRBV13 to TRBJ2-3, with 13 bases identical to TRBD2. J was trimmed by 4 bases and V by 1 base; bases with no gene match: 2. The CDR3 contains 16 residues. Germline-derived CDR1 and CDR2 are PRHDT and FYEKMQ (reference sequence). The CDR3 nucleotides are TGTGCCAGCAGCTTAGCCACTAGCGGGAGGGCAGATACGCAGTATTTT. Translated, it gives CASSLATSGRADTQYF.

The count of this clone is one. The chain combines TRBV18 with TRBJ2-5; TRBD1 matches at 7 bases. Germline values: CDR1 KGHSH, CDR2 LQKENI. V gave up 1 base and J gave up 5 bases; unmatched junction bases: 7. The CDR3 contains 15 residues. CDR3 sequence (DNA): TGTGCCAGCTCACCACTTTCAGGGGGTTCGGAGACCCAGTACTTC. Translating it yields CASSPLSGGSETQYF.

The chain joins TRBV19 to TRBJ2-7; the D gene is possibly TRBD1 (5 bases). Trimming shortened V by 6 bases and J by 6 bases, and 18 bases separated the two germline ends. The CDR3 runs 14 residues. In germline, CDR1 is LNHDA, CDR2 SQIVND (reference sequence). The CDR3 region has the DNA TGTGCCAGTAGAAGTACCACAGGTCCCTTCGAGCAGTACTTC. Protein: CASRSTTGPFEQYF.

The V and J genes are TRBV6-5 and TRBJ1-6, with 7 bases that match TRBD1. V lost 0 bases and J lost 6; bases outside the gene matches: 5. CDR3 length equals 16 residues. Germline values: CDR1 MNHEY, CDR2 SVGAGI. DNA for the CDR3: TGTGCCAGCAGTTACTCGCGGCAGGGGGTTAATTCACCCCTCCACTTT. Translation: CASSYSRQGVNSPLHF.